This TCR beta chain was profiled in a study of type 1 and type 2 diabetes patients. As for the study in general: CD4+ or CD8+ T cells were positively selected from PBMCs with microbeads.

Unmatched junction bases numbered 14, after V lost 4 bases and J lost 5 bases. Germline CDR1 and CDR2: SNHLY and FYNNEI. CDR3 size: 16 residues. The PCR template was genomic DNA. A primer set of 30 forward and 13 reverse primers amplified the CDR3. TCRdb reprocessed the multiplex PCR reads via MiXCR and lists one record per CDR3 protein. In the table there are fewer than 350,000 distinct CDR3 sequences, around 47% of which are singletons. The genes are TRBV2 and TRBJ2-7; 7 bases line up with TRBD2. This sequence originates from a man younger than 35 with type 2 diabetes. The sequencing sample was made of peripheral blood mononuclear cells (PBMCs). The DNA of the CDR3 is TGTGCCAGCAGTGGGGAGGGGCTGCAGGGTAGCCACGAGCAGTACTTC. Protein product: CASSGEGLQGSHEQYF.